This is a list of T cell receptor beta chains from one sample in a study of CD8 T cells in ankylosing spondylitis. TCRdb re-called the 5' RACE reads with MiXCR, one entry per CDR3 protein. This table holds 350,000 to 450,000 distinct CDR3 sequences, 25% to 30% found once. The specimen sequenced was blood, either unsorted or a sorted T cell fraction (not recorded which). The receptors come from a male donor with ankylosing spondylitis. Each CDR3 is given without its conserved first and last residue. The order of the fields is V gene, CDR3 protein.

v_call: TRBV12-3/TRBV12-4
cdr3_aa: ASSFGSSGNYEQY

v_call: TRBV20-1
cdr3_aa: SARVGNFYNEQF

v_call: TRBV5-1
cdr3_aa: ASRKQVRVGTDTQY

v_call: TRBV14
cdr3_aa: ASSPGPRGQY

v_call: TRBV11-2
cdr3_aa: ASSSQWEGSKNIQY

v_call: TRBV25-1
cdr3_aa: ASSLPGGLGEKLF

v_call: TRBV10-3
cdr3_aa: AISERTGNEKLF

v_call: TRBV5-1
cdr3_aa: ASSLAGTVSYNEQF

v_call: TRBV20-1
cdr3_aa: SARDMDQLDEQF

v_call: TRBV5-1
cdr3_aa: ASSLASGSGSDTQY

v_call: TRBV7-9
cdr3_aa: ASSGGREGLSDEQF

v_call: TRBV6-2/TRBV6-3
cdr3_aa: ASSYGAAGPYNEQF

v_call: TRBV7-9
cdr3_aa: ASSLGGAGTEAF

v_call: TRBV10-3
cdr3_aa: AISESGTSGKYQETQY

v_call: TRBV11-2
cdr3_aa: ASSFSGERTGELF

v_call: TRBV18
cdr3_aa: ASSPEGLAAYEQY

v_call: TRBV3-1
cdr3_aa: ASSQVPGSSTPLH

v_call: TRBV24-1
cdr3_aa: ATSGWRDTDTQY

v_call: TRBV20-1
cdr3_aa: SASRGGGPTSGANVLT

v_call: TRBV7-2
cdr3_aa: ASSLAIGGSYNEQF

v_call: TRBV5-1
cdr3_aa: ASSLAGTSSSGANVLT

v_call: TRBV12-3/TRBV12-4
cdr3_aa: ASWLAGDTGELF

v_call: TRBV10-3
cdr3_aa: AITRQDNYGYT

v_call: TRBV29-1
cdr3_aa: SVERRNTEAF

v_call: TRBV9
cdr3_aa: ASSVTLAGASSNNEQF

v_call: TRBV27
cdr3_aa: ASSPPRREFVSSYNEQF

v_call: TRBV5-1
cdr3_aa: ASSLVLGGRSYNEQF

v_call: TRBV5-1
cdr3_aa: ASSYYRGEAF

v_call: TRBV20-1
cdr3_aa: SGTDRAYEQY

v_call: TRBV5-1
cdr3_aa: ASRLEGTEAF

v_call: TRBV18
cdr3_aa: ASSPGAPPYNEQF

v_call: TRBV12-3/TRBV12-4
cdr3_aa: ASSPTGGNSNQPQH

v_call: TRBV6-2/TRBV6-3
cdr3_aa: ASSYPGLAGQETQY

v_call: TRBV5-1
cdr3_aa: ASSLLESSGTDTQY

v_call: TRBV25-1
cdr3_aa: ASRFQGYETQY

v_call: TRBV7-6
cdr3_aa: ASSLEGGGREQF

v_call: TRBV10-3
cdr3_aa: AISESYGWDEQF

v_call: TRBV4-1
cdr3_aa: ASRDESGPDTQY

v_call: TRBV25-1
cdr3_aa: ASSEDPTRTNEKLF

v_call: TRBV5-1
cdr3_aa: ASSLGQVPSSGNTIY

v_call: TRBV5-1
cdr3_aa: ASNEGPYSGANVLT

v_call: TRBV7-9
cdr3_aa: ASSLGSSGRNEQF

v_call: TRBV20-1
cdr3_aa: SARDSIGTEAF

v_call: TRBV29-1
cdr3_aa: SVGRGLAGSEQF

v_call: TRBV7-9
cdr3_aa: ASSFSGQGPSPQH

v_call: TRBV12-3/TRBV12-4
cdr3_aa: ASSLSGQGNIQY

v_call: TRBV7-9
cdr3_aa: ASSEPGLSSYEQY

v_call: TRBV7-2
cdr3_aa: ASSAPGTGGKGYEQY

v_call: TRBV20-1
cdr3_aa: SASGRIYNEQF

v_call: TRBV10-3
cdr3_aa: AIMSQGRGTQY

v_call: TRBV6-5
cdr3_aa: ASSYGGLANEQY

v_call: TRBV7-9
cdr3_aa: ASSLQGGSYEQY

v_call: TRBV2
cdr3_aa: ASSERGYEQY

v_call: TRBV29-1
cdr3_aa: SVEYPSGLTDTQY

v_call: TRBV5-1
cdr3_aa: ASSLGDSSPRWGDTQY

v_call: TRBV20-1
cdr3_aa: SARAGNGYT

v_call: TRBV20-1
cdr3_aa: SARDFTGPTDTQY